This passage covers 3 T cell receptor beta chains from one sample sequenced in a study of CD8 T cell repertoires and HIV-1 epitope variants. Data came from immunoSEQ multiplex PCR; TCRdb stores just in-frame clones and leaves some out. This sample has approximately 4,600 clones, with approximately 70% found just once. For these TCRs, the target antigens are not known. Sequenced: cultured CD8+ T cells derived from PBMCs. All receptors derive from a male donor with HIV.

CDR3 in DNA: TGTGCCAGCAGTTCTCCGGGACAGGGGGCAGATGGCTACACCTTC. This sequence encodes CASSSPGQGADGYTF. The chain employs TRBV6-6 and TRBJ1-2; 12 nucleotides match TRBD1. The CDR3 is made up of 15 amino acids. The germline V gene encodes CDR1 MNHNY and CDR2 SVGAGI (reference sequence). V lost 4 bases, J lost 6 bases, and 6 bases stayed unmatched.

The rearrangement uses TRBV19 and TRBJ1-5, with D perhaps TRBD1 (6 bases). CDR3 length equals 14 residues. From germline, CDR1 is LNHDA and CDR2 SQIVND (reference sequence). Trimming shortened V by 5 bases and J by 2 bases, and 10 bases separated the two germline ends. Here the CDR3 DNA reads TGTGCCAGTAGTGCCCCAGGGGGCAATCAGCCCCAGCATTTT. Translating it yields CASSAPGGNQPQHF.

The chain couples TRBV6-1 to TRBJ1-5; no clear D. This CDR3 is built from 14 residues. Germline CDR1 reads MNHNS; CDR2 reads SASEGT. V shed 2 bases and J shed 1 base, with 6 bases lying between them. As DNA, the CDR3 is TGTGCCAGCAGTGAAAGTTCGAGCAATCAGCCCCAGCATTTT. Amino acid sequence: CASSESSSNQPQHF.